Listed here is a single TCR beta chain. The antigen this receptor binds is unknown. There are no base qualities to consult, and no much larger clone falls within one base. These data originate in a study of beta chain features in type 1 diabetes (dated by TCRdb to 2016 to 2019). For the study in its entirety: Mean age, gender distribution, total cell number and subset yield did not differ between patients and healthy donors. A total of approximately 110,000,000 sorted cells were examined across all samples, and a strong correlation was observed between cell number per subset and RNA yield. The study compared TCRB repertoires of sorted circulating CD4+ T cell subsets between recently diagnosed type 1 diabetes patients and matched healthy donors. Naive and central memory subsets were obtained from all 30 or so donors, but regulatory and stem cell-like memory subsets were isolated from only 8 patients and roughly 8 healthy donors.

The entire amount of isolated RNA was reverse transcribed using the High Capacity cDNA Reverse Transcription Kit, so the sequenced TCRB transcripts were expressed ones. Naive, central memory and regulatory T cell samples underwent deep immunoSEQ sequencing, averaging about 3.57 million total reads per sample. Sorted cells were lysed in RLT buffer and RNA was extracted with DNase-treated RNeasy Micro or Mini kits, depending on cell number. To prevent cross-contamination, each cell subset was processed individually, whereas patient and healthy donor samples were processed jointly. TCRB sequences were amplified from cDNA with the immunoSEQ multiplex PCR, producing 87-bp fragments spanning the CDR3 region. Amplicons were sequenced on the Illumina HiSeq platform. For the original study's pipeline: PCR bias was corrected computationally using synthetic template baselines, and reads within Hamming distance 2 were collapsed, with unmergeable singletons discarded. By aligning reads against IMGT, V, D and J genes, CDR3 length, and insertions or deletions at six rearrangement sites were assigned. Clonotype counts were normalized to sorted cell number within each subset before computing true diversity and Gini coefficients with the tcR R package. Repertoire sharing was quantified using the overlap coefficient calculated on TCRB nucleotide sequences. TCRdb took over this immuneACCESS table, retaining in-frame rearrangements with V and J assigned. Such tables are incomplete; in checked studies, under half of the missing clones stem from an unresolved V gene, and the remainder is unexplained. Clonal size and the V and J genes are those of that table, whereas D and trimming came from the DNA. The sample table shows around 250,000 clones, and roughly 30% are seen once. Under 4.5% of the sample rests with the top ten.

Each donor gave one peripheral blood draw, averaging about 100 mL, which was collected into heparinised tubes. A BD FACSAria II and a panel including CD45RO, CCR7, CD25, CD127, CD95 and CD27 were used to sort naive, central memory, regulatory and stem cell-like memory CD4+ T cells. Purity was above 98% for every sorted population. PBMCs were separated immediately by Lymphoprep density gradient centrifugation and were stained directly, without being cultured. Samples were stained and sorted in pairs, with one healthy donor and one patient per experiment, so that batch effects were minimized. Study-level results and caveats: Only small numbers of individuals were included in the HLA sub-analyses, which left unresolved whether HLA type had any influence on TCRB rearrangement. Naive, central memory and regulatory TCRB repertoires appeared to be more similar among patients than among healthy donors. At VDJ recombination sites, type 1 diabetes patients had fewer insertions and more deleted nucleotides, which implies abnormalities in thymic rearrangement. Because cDNA was sequenced instead of genomic DNA, highly expressing activated cells could be over-represented, though the groups showed no difference in activation or CD3 levels. Type 1 diabetes patients showed a moderate but significant shortening of TCRB CDR3 length in all four CD4+ subsets. PCR might favor shorter templates, but patient and control samples were amplified and corrected together, so any skew would affect both groups equally.

The specimen sequenced was central memory CD4+ T cells from blood. This receptor was identified in a man between 25 and 39 years old in good health.

The nucleotides read TGTGCCAGCACCACGACAGGGCAGAACACTGAAGCTTTCTTT. It specifies CASTTTGQNTEAFF. The chain is assembled from TRBV7-2 and TRBJ1-1, and 7 junctional nucleotides match TRBD1. Based on the germline V gene, the CDR1 and CDR2 sequences are SGHTA and FQGNSA. Including the terminal cysteine and phenylalanine, the CDR3 comprises 14 residues. The entry retains the CDR3 DNA only, 42 bases that are in frame from base 1. Trimming accounts for 7 bases at V and 1 base at J, while the number of junction bases matched to no gene is 6.